The rows below give T cell receptor beta chains drawn from one sample of a study of cytomegalovirus exposure and HLA in healthy donors. Profiling relied on immunoSEQ multiplex PCR, and the TCRdb table lists in-frame clones only, not all of them. The profile covers 140,000 or so clones, with over 60% appearing a single time and around 2% taken by the ten largest. Sequencing input: PBMCs. Every receptor here comes from a woman in her forties in good health and CMV-seronegative. Each CDR3 is given with its conserved first and last residue. D genes are given only for firm matches. Some rows mark clone size as missing; the rest say once, few, many or name a class of expanded clone.

TRBJ2-1	TRBV27	-	-	TGTGCCAGCAGTTTCCAATATTCCCCTTTGAGGGGGGGCCTGTCTAGGAACAATGAGCAGTTCTTC	CASSFQYSPLRGGLSRNNEQFF
TRBJ2-7	TRBV30	TRBD1	-	TGTGCCTGGAGTGACAGGGGCTACGAGCAGTACTTC	CAWSDRGYEQYF
TRBJ2-7	TRBV7-6	TRBD1	-	TGTGCCAGCAGCTTACTAACCCCGGGACAGGGATCCTACGAGCAGTACTTC	CASSLLTPGQGSYEQYF
TRBJ2-1	TRBV10-1	-	-	TGCGCCAGCAGTGAGGTCTTCGGGAGCAGCTCCTACAATGAGCAGTTCTTC	CASSEVFGSSSYNEQFF
TRBJ1-2	TRBV6-6	TRBD1	-	TGTGCCAGCAGTTATGGATCCGACAGGGTTAACTATGGCTACACCTTC	CASSYGSDRVNYGYTF
TRBJ1-1	TRBV5-1	-	-	TGCGCCAGCAGGAGGGAGGTTGCCCCCACTGAAGCTTTCTTT	CASRREVAPTEAFF
TRBJ2-3	TRBV27	TRBD2	-	TGTGCCAGCAGTTTAAGCTGGGGGACTAGATTCCCGTATTTT	CASSLSWGTRFPYF
TRBJ1-2	TRBV5-1	TRBD1	-	TGCGCCAGCAGCTTGGGACAGGGTCACTATGGCTACACCTTC	CASSLGQGHYGYTF
TRBJ1-2	TRBV18	-	-	TGTGCCAGCTCTCCTCCGACGAGGGCTTATGGCTACACCTTC	CASSPPTRAYGYTF
TRBJ2-1	TRBV5-6	TRBD1	-	TGTGCCAGCAGCATCTACACAGGGGGCTTGAATGAGCAGTTCTTC	CASSIYTGGLNEQFF
TRBJ1-1	TRBV6-4	-	-	TGTGCCAGCAGCGGACAGACTGGGAACACTGAAGCTTTCTTT	CASSGQTGNTEAFF
TRBJ2-1	TRBV7-8	TRBD1	-	TGTGCCAGCAGCTGGGACAGGGAATACAATGAGCAGTTCTTC	CASSWDREYNEQFF
TRBJ2-5	TRBV10-1	TRBD1	-	TGCGCCAGCAGACCCGGGACAGGGTGGTCGGAGACCCAGTACTTC	CASRPGTGWSETQYF
TRBJ2-2	TRBV2	TRBD2	once	TGTGCCAGCAGACCACCGCTAGCGGGAGGGCCCGGGGAGCTGTTTTTT	CASRPPLAGGPGELFF
TRBJ2-3	TRBV18	-	once	TGTGCCAGCTCACCCGCGATAACTGGAGATACGCAGTATTTT	CASSPAITGDTQYF
TRBJ2-5	TRBV7-9	TRBD2	-	TGTGCCAGCAGCCATCCCTGGAGGAGCGGGGGACAAGAGACCCAGTACTTC	CASSHPWRSGGQETQYF
TRBJ1-4	TRBV2	TRBD1	-	TGTGCCAGCAGTCCAGGGACAGCAAATGAAAAACTGTTTTTT	CASSPGTANEKLFF
TRBJ2-2	TRBV9	TRBD2	-	TGTGCCAGCAGCGTCGGGGGGGCCGGGACCGGGGAGCTGTTTTTT	CASSVGGAGTGELFF
TRBJ2-7	TRBV6-5	-	-	TGTGCCAGCACCCGAGGGGGTCAATCCTACGAGCAGTACTTC	CASTRGGQSYEQYF
TRBJ1-5	TRBV10-3	-	-	TGTGCCATCAGTGAGTCTGCGGATCAGCCCCAGCATTTT	CAISESADQPQHF
TRBJ2-7	TRBV6-1	-	-	TGTGCCAGCTCCCCCGACTACTCCTACGAGCAGTACTTC	CASSPDYSYEQYF
TRBJ2-7	TRBV6-1	-	-	TGTGCCAGCAGTTCAAGCGGCCTCTACGAGCAGTACTTC	CASSSSGLYEQYF
TRBJ1-5	TRBV6-1	TRBD1	few	TGTGCCAGCAGTGGACAGGGGTATCGGAATCAGCCCCAGCATTTT	CASSGQGYRNQPQHF
TRBJ1-1	TRBV7-6	TRBD1	few	TGTGCCAGCAGCCTACGCTGGGACAGGGGAGAAGCTTTCTTT	CASSLRWDRGEAFF
TRBJ2-1	TRBV28	-	-	TGTGCCTGCCTGGGAAACGGGGTGGGTAATGAGCAGTTCTTC	CACLGNGVGNEQFF
TRBJ1-1	TRBV9	TRBD1	-	TGTGCCAGCAGCTCGGGACAGATGAACACTGAAGCTTTCTTT	CASSSGQMNTEAFF
TRBJ1-2	TRBV25-1	-	-	TGTGCCAGCAGTTCCCCAGGGGATGGGTATGGCTACACCTTC	CASSSPGDGYGYTF
TRBJ2-2	TRBV7-9	TRBD2	once	TGTTCCAGCAGCTTTTCTATTCGGGGGGGCCAAGCGAACACCGGGGAGCTGTTTTTT	CSSSFSIRGGQANTGELFF
TRBJ2-7	TRBV18	TRBD2	-	TGTGCCAGCTCACCACCTTACACTAGCGAGAACGAGCAGTACTTC	CASSPPYTSENEQYF
TRBJ1-4	TRBV5-6	TRBD1	-	TGTGCCAGCAGCGTTCGGGACAGAGCAACTAATGAAAAACTGTTTTTT	CASSVRDRATNEKLFF
TRBJ2-5	TRBV18	-	-	TGTGCCAGCTCACCGTTCGGTGGGCCCCAAGAGACCCAGTACTTC	CASSPFGGPQETQYF
TRBJ1-1	TRBV19	-	-	TGTGCCAGTAGTATAAGTAGGCGGACTGAAGCTTTCTTT	CASSISRRTEAFF
TRBJ1-2	TRBV6-1	-	-	TGTGCCAGCAGTGAAGGTATCCCGGGTAATGGCTACACCTTC	CASSEGIPGNGYTF
TRBJ1-3	TRBV11-2	-	-	TGTGCCAGCAGCTTAGACCCTAGAGGGAAGACTGGAAACACCATATATTTT	CASSLDPRGKTGNTIYF
TRBJ2-5	TRBV20-1	-	-	TGCAGTGCGTCAGACTACGAGGAGTACTTC	CSASDYEEYF
TRBJ2-7	TRBV7-9	-	-	TGTGCCAGCAGCGTCCTCGACACTTACGAGCAGTACTTC	CASSVLDTYEQYF
TRBJ2-3	TRBV6-1	-	-	TGTGCCAGCAGTGAGGTCTCCTTCGGAGGCACAGATACGCAGTATTTT	CASSEVSFGGTDTQYF
TRBJ2-3	TRBV6-1	TRBD2	-	TGTGCCAGCAGTGAACTCGGCGGGGGGGGAACAGATACGCAGTATTTT	CASSELGGGGTDTQYF
TRBJ1-6	TRBV30	-	few	TGTGCCTGGAGTGGAGCCAGGGTCTATAATTCACCCCTCCACTTT	CAWSGARVYNSPLHF
TRBJ2-5	TRBV28	-	-	TGTGCCAGCAGTTTGTCCAGGGGTCAAGAGACCCAGTACTTC	CASSLSRGQETQYF
TRBJ1-1	TRBV5-1	-	-	TGCGCCAGCAGCTCCGAGGGTGTAACTGAAGCTTTCTTT	CASSSEGVTEAFF
TRBJ1-1	TRBV2	TRBD1	once	TGTGCCAGCAGCGGACAGGGGTTGCCTGAAGCTTTCTTT	CASSGQGLPEAFF
TRBJ2-1	TRBV18	TRBD1	-	TGTGCCAGCTCACTGACTCAGGGGGTCAGTTACAATGAGCAGTTCTTC	CASSLTQGVSYNEQFF
TRBJ1-3	TRBV5-1	-	-	TGCGCCAGCAGCTCCAGGACAGCTGCCTCTGGAAACACCATATATTTT	CASSSRTAASGNTIYF
TRBJ1-4	TRBV5-1	-	few	TGCGCCAGCAGCTTAGGGACACCGAATGAAAAACTGTTTTTT	CASSLGTPNEKLFF
TRBJ2-7	TRBV2	TRBD2	-	TGTGCCAGCAGTGAATCTAGCGGGGGGGCCTACGAGCAGTACTTC	CASSESSGGAYEQYF
TRBJ1-2	TRBV5-6	TRBD1	-	TGTGCCAGCAGCGCCCCGGGCAGGGGGTATGGCTACACCTTC	CASSAPGRGYGYTF
TRBJ2-3	TRBV6-1	TRBD2	few	TGTGCCAGCAGTGAGTCACTAGCGGGAGGAGCCGATACGCAGTATTTT	CASSESLAGGADTQYF
TRBJ2-7	TRBV27	TRBD2	-	TGTGCCAGCAGTTTATGGGGACTAGCGGGCTACGAGCAGTACTTC	CASSLWGLAGYEQYF
TRBJ2-1	TRBV19	-	-	TGTGCCAGTAGTATGCAGATCTACAATGAGCAGTTCTTC	CASSMQIYNEQFF
TRBJ2-2	TRBV27	-	-	TGTGCCAGCACCACCTCCAGGGATTTCACCGGGGAGCTGTTTTTT	CASTTSRDFTGELFF
TRBJ2-7	TRBV10-3	TRBD1	-	TGTGCCATCAGTGAACCAGGGACAGGCTACGAGCAGTACTTC	CAISEPGTGYEQYF
TRBJ2-5	TRBV30	TRBD2	few	TGTGCCTGGAGTTCGGGCCGGGGGGGCGCGGGGACCCAGTACTTC	CAWSSGRGGAGTQYF
TRBJ2-7	TRBV13	TRBD1	-	TGTGCCAGCAGCGGACAGGGATTTTTTAGCTCCTACGAGCAGTACTTC	CASSGQGFFSSYEQYF
TRBJ2-7	TRBV6-6	-	-	TGTGCCAGCAGTTACTCGATCGAAACGGGAATCTACGAGCAGTACTTC	CASSYSIETGIYEQYF
TRBJ2-5	TRBV5-8	TRBD2	-	TGTGCCAGCAGCCGGACTAGCGGGGGGCTTGGGGAAGAGACCCAGTACTTC	CASSRTSGGLGEETQYF
TRBJ1-2	TRBV27	-	-	TGTGCCAGCAGTTTGGCGGGACTTGCTAACTATGGCTACACCTTC	CASSLAGLANYGYTF
TRBJ2-7	TRBV28	-	-	TGTGCCAGCAGTTTATGGGGGGCGCCTTACGAGCAGTACTTC	CASSLWGAPYEQYF
TRBJ2-3	TRBV30	TRBD1	-	TGTGCCTGGAGTGTAGGACAGGCCCCCTCGGATACGCAGTATTTT	CAWSVGQAPSDTQYF